The source of this TCR beta chain is a study of blood T cell repertoires in COVID-19. Study overall: The cDNA or gDNA used as material had been derived from T cells, B-cell-depleted T cells, or PBMCs.

This CDR3 spans 12 amino acids. V dropped 7 bases and J dropped 7; count of bases not matched to a gene: 5. Germline loops: CDR1 SQVTM, CDR2 ANQGSEA. Libraries were prepared by immunoSEQ multiplex PCR; TCRdb keeps only in-frame clonotypes and omits some of them. Seen here are under 250,000 clones, roughly 77% observed once, and the top ten hold nearly 6%. This clonotype was obtained from a woman between 40 and 55 years old with COVID-19, enrolled during active disease. The rearrangement links TRBV29-1 to TRBJ2-1, with 9 bases fitting TRBD1. Material: peripheral blood. CDR3 sequence (DNA): TGCAGCGCAGGACAGGGGTTGAATGAGCAGTTCTTC. Its translation is CSAGQGLNEQFF.